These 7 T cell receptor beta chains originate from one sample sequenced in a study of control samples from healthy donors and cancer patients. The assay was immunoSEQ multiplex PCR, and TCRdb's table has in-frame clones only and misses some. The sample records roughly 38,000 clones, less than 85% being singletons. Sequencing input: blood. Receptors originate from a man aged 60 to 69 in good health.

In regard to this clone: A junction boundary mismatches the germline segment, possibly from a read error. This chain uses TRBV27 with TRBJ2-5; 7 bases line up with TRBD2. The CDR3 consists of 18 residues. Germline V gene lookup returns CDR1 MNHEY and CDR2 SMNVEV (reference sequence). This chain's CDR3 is CASSLQTIGGRPTEAQYF. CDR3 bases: TGTGCCAGCAGTCTACAGACTATAGGCGGGAGACCCACAGAGGCCCAGTACTTC.

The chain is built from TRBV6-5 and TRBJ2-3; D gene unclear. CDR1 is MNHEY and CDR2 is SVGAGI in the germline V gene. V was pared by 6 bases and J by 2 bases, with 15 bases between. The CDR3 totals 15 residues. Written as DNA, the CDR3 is TGTGCCAGCAGCCGGTGGAAGAGTTCCACAGATACGCAGTATTTT. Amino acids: CASSRWKSSTDTQYF.

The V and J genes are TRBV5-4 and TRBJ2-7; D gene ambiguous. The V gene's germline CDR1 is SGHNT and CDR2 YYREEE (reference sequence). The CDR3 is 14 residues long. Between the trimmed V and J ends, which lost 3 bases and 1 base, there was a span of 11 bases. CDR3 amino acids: CASSSWKTSYEQYF. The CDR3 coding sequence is TGTGCCAGCAGCTCCTGGAAAACGTCCTACGAGCAGTACTTC.

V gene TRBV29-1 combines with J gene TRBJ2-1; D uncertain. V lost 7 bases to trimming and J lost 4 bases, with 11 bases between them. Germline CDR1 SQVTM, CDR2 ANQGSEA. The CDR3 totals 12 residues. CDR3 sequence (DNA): TGCAGCGCCATCTTTAGGTACAATGAGCAGTTCTTC. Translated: CSAIFRYNEQFF.

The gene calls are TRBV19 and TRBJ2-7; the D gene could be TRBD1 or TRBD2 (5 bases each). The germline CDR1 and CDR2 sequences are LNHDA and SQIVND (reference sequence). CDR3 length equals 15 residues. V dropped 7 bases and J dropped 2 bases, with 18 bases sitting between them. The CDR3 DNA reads TGTGCCAGTAAGGTCACCGGGACCCAACCCTACGAGCAGTACTTC. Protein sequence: CASKVTGTQPYEQYF.

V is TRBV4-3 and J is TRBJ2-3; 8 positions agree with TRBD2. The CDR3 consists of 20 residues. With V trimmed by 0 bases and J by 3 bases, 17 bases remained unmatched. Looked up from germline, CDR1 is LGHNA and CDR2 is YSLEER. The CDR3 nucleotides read TGCGCCAGCAGCCAAGATATTTCCCGGACTAGCCGATCATCGACAGATACGCAGTATTTT. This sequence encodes CASSQDISRTSRSSTDTQYF.

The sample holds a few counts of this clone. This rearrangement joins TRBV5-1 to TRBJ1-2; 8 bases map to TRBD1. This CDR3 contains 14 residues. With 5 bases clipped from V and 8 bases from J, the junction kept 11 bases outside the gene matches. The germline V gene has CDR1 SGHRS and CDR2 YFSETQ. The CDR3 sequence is CASSFSGQGLGYTF. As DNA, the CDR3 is TGCGCCAGCAGTTTTTCAGGACAGGGCTTAGGCTACACCTTC.